The 13 T cell receptor beta chains given below trace back to one sample, sequenced in a study of cytomegalovirus exposure and HLA in healthy donors. PCR was performed using 60 Vbeta and 13 Jbeta primers. Data came from immunoSEQ multiplex PCR; TCRdb stores just in-frame clones and leaves some out. The sample has some 160,000 clones; roughly 88% are singletons. The sequencing sample was made of PBMCs. These receptors were collected from a young woman in good health and CMV-seronegative.

The chain couples TRBV2 to TRBJ2-3; D gene ambiguous. In germline, CDR1 is SNHLY, CDR2 FYNNEI. The V gene lost 7 bases and the J gene lost 4 bases, with 12 bases spanning the gap. The CDR3 runs to 13 residues. The DNA for the CDR3 is TGTGCCAGCAATGGCATCGTCCCAGATACGCAGTATTTT. Translation gives CASNGIVPDTQYF.

V and J are TRBV7-2 and TRBJ2-5; weak D call: TRBD2 (6 bases). The germline V gene encodes CDR1 SGHTA and CDR2 FQGNSA. Trimming pared 1 base from V and 4 bases from J, leaving 10 bases between. This CDR3 spans 14 amino acids. The CDR3 is CASSLVRGGETQYF. In DNA form, the CDR3 reads TGTGCCAGCAGCTTAGTTCGGGGAGGAGAGACCCAGTACTTC.

This chain connects TRBV2 to TRBJ1-2; 9 bases match TRBD1. Germline-derived CDR1 and CDR2 are SNHLY and FYNNEI. The CDR3 has 15 amino acids. V trimming: 7 bases; J trimming: 8 bases; junction bases outside the gene matches: 14. As DNA, the CDR3 is TGTGCCAGCATCCTGGAGGGACAGGGTGGGGGGGGCTACACCTTC. As protein: CASILEGQGGGGYTF.

This clone was recorded once. The chain recombines TRBV6-1 with TRBJ2-7, with TRBD1 identical over 8 bases. This CDR3 is built from 14 residues. Germline V CDR1 and CDR2: MNHNS, SASEGT. Trimming at V came to 4 bases and at J to 3 bases, leaving 5 bases not matched to a gene. The CDR3 nucleotides read TGTGCCAGCAGTGCCGGACAGGGAAACTACGAGCAGTACTTC. Translated: CASSAGQGNYEQYF.

This chain links TRBV10-3 with TRBJ1-1, with a weak D call TRBD1 (5 bases). V gave up 9 bases and J gave up 5 bases, with 10 bases separating them. CDR1 and CDR2 from the germline V gene are ENHRY and SYGVKD. This CDR3 has 11 amino acids. CDR3 residues: CAIRGGTEAFF. The DNA for the CDR3 is TGTGCCATAAGGGGTGGAACTGAAGCTTTCTTT.

The CDR3 DNA follows: TGTGCCAGCAGAACCATCAGCGGGACAGGGTACCAAGCTTTCTTT. It codes for CASRTISGTGYQAFF. The chain couples TRBV27 to TRBJ1-1; TRBD1 aligns across 9 bases. The CDR3 loop spans 15 amino acids. The trim removed 6 bases at V and 9 bases at J, leaving 14 bases unmatched. Germline V gene lookup returns CDR1 MNHEY and CDR2 SMNVEV (reference sequence).

The genes are TRBV9 and TRBJ2-7; 9 bases line up with TRBD2. CDR3 length equals 15 residues. CDR1 and CDR2 from the germline V gene are SGDLS and YYNGEE. V lost 0 bases and J lost 5; bases outside the gene matches: 6. The CDR3 DNA is TGTGCCAGCAGCGTAGGGGGACTAGCACTGGACGAGCAGTACTTC. Translating it yields CASSVGGLALDEQYF.

The chain couples TRBV6-5 to TRBJ2-7, with D uncertain. The CDR3 consists of 14 residues. Trimming left V 6 bases short and J 4 bases short, with 16 bases between. Germline V CDR1 and CDR2: MNHEY, SVGAGI. The CDR3, as DNA: TGTGCCAGCAGCCGAGGATCTACCGGGTACGAGCAGTACTTC. It encodes CASSRGSTGYEQYF.

This rearrangement joins TRBV28 to TRBJ2-1; a weak D match, TRBD2 (6 bases). Germline V gene data show CDR1 as MDHEN and CDR2 as SYDVKM. V was cut by 2 bases and J by 3 bases, with 20 bases left in between. This CDR3 has 18 residues. The CDR3 region has the DNA TGTGCCAGCAGTTTAACGGGTGGGAGGCAGGGTCTCTACAATGAGCAGTTCTTC. As protein: CASSLTGGRQGLYNEQFF.

The genes are TRBV5-4 and TRBJ2-3; 7 bases map to TRBD2. V was pared by 0 bases and J by 4 bases, with 8 bases of the junction left unmatched. The CDR3 is 16 amino acids. Germline CDR1 is SGHNT and CDR2 is YYREEE (reference sequence). DNA of the CDR3: TGTGCCAGCAGCTTGGGTATGGGGGGGACCGCAGATACGCAGTATTTT. It specifies CASSLGMGGTADTQYF.

This rearrangement joins TRBV6-1 to TRBJ2-5, with D perhaps TRBD1 (6 bases). Germline values: CDR1 MNHNS, CDR2 SASEGT. Trimming took 4 bases from V and 4 from J, leaving 13 bases between them. The length of the CDR3 is 14 residues. The CDR3 sequence is CASSVGASAETQYF. In DNA, the CDR3 is TGTGCCAGCAGTGTGGGGGCATCGGCAGAGACCCAGTACTTC.

The chain has TRBV12-5 and TRBJ2-1; 11 nucleotides line up with TRBD2. V lost 7 bases, J lost 4 bases, and 15 bases stayed unmatched. Germline V gene sequence: CDR1 LGHNT, CDR2 FRNRAP. CDR3 length: 18 amino acids. The CDR3: CASAGLTSGTGRYNEQFF. The DNA of the CDR3 is TGTGCTAGTGCGGGGCTGACTAGCGGGACCGGGCGATACAATGAGCAGTTCTTC.

The chain carries TRBV28 and TRBJ1-2; D ambiguous. CDR3 length: 12 amino acids. Germline assignment: CDR1 MDHEN and CDR2 SYDVKM. Trimming removed 7 bases at V and 6 bases at J, with 12 bases between. Here the CDR3 reads CASTFGINGYTF. The DNA of the CDR3 is TGTGCCAGCACCTTCGGGATAAATGGCTACACCTTC.